This T cell receptor (beta chain) was documented in a study of cytomegalovirus exposure and HLA in healthy donors. The PCR ran on 60 Vbeta and 13 Jbeta primers. The repertoire was sequenced with immunoSEQ multiplex PCR; TCRdb's copy has only in-frame clones and lacks some. The table records about 190,000 clones, 87% of them present only once. Whole-study findings and limits: Immune exposure information comprised only CMV serostatus.

CDR3 length: 14 amino acids. Germline V gives CDR1 SGHNT, CDR2 YYREEE (reference sequence). Losses at the gene ends were 4 bases for V and 1 base for J; bases not matched to a gene: 3. A note on this clone: Its antigen is still unknown.

Sequencing used PBMCs. V is TRBV5-4 and J is TRBJ1-1, with 8 bases that match TRBD1. The origin of this receptor is a boy aged 2 to 10 in good health and CMV-seronegative. CDR3: CASSLGQENTEAFF. Written as DNA, the CDR3 is TGTGCCAGCAGCCTGGGACAGGAGAACACTGAAGCTTTCTTT.